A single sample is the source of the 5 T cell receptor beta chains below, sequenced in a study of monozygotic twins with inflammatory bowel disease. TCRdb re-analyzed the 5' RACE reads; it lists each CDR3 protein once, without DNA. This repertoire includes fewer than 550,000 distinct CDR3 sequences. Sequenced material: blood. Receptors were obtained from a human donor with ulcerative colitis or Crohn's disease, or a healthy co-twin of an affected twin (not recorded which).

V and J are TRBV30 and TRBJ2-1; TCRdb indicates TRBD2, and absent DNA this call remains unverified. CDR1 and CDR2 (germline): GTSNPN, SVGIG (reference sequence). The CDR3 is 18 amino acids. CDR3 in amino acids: CAWSYGPLTSGSPHEQFF.

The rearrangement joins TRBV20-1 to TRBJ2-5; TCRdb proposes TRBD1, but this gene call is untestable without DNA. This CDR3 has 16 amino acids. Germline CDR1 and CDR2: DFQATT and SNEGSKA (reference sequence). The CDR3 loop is CSARTTFVGDRETQYF.

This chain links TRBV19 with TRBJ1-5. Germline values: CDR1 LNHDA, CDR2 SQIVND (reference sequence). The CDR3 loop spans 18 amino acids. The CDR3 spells CASSSSLLRLGRIQPQHF.

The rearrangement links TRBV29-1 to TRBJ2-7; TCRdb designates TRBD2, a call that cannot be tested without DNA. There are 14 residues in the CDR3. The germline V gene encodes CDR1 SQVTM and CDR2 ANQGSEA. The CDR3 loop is CSVSGGPVSYEQYF.

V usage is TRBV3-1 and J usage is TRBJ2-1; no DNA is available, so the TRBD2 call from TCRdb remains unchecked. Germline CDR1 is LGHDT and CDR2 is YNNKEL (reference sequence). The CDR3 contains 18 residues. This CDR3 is CASSQPPGWGGTYNEQFF.